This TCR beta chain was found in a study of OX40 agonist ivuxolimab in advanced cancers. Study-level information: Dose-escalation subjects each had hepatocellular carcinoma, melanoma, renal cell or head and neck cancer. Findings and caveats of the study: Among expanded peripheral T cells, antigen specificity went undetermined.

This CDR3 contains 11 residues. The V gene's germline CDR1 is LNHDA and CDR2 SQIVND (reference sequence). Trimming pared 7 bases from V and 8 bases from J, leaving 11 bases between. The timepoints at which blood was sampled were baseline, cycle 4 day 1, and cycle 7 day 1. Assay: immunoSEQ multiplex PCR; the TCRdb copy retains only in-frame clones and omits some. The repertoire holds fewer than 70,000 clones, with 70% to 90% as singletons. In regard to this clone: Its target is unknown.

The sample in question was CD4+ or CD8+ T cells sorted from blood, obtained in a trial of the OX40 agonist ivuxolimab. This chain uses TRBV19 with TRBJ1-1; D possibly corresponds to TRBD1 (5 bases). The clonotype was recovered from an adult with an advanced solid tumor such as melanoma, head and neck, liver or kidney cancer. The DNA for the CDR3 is TGTGCCAGTATTGCTTACAGGGAAGCTTTCTTT. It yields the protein CASIAYREAFF. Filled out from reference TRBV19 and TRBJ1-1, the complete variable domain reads DGGITQSPKYLFRKEGQNVTLSCEQNLNHDAMYWYRQDPGQGLRLIYYSQIVNDFQKGDIAEGYSVSREKKESFPLTVTSAQKNPTAFYLCASIAYREAFFGQGTRLTVV.